This T cell receptor (beta chain) is drawn from a study of blood T cell repertoires in COVID-19. Study details: Samples representing acute and convalescent COVID-19 were sourced from the United States, Italy and Spain. Sources were T cells, B-cell-depleted T cells, or PBMCs; the material itself was cDNA or gDNA.

The germline V gene has CDR1 SGHRS and CDR2 YFSETQ. Deletions cut 6 bases from V and 3 bases from J, with 15 bases between. CDR3 size: 14 residues. Methods used by the authors: For nucleated cells, counts were estimated from reference gene primer amplification. Repertoires were generated with immunoSEQ multiplex PCR, while TCRdb's copy carries only in-frame clones and drops some. V and J calls and clone size are given by that table; D and trimming were obtained from the DNA. The table includes about 130,000 clones, roughly 85% detected once. The V call is TRBV5-1, the J call TRBJ2-5; possible D gene TRBD2, 7 bases. The sequenced sample consisted of peripheral blood. The sequence was collected from a woman older than 75 with acute or convalescent COVID-19. CDR3 DNA sequence: TGCGCCAGCAACAGGCGGGGGCCAGAAGAGACCCAGTACTTC. Translation: CASNRRGPEETQYF.